This section outlines one TCR beta chain sequence together with its context. The antigen remains undetermined. The repertoire was sequenced with immunoSEQ multiplex PCR; TCRdb's copy has only in-frame clones and lacks some. Counted here are tens of thousands of clones, around 83% occurring once; the ten biggest clones make up around 0.73%. This entry is derived from a study of OX40 agonist ivuxolimab in advanced cancers. The wider study: Anti-PD-1, anti-PD-L1 or anti-CTLA-4 therapy given earlier was allowed, and 35% to 50% had some.

Regarding the study as a whole: At doses 0.1 to 3.0 mg/kg, CD4+ and CD8+ clones expanded.

This CDR3 contains 15 residues. Per the germline V gene, CDR1 is SGHRS and CDR2 is YFSETQ. The trim removed 3 bases at V and 6 bases at J, leaving 4 bases unmatched. Systemic immunosuppression or a history of autoimmune disease excluded patients. V gene TRBV5-1 combines with J gene TRBJ2-1, with 12 bases matching TRBD2. The TCR originated in an adult with an advanced solid tumor such as melanoma, head and neck, liver or kidney cancer. The starting material was CD4+ or CD8+ T cells sorted from blood, obtained in a trial of the OX40 agonist ivuxolimab. The CDR3 DNA reads TGCGCCAGCAGCTCGACTAGCGGGAGTTCCAATGAGCAGTTCTTC. Its translation: CASSSTSGSSNEQFF.